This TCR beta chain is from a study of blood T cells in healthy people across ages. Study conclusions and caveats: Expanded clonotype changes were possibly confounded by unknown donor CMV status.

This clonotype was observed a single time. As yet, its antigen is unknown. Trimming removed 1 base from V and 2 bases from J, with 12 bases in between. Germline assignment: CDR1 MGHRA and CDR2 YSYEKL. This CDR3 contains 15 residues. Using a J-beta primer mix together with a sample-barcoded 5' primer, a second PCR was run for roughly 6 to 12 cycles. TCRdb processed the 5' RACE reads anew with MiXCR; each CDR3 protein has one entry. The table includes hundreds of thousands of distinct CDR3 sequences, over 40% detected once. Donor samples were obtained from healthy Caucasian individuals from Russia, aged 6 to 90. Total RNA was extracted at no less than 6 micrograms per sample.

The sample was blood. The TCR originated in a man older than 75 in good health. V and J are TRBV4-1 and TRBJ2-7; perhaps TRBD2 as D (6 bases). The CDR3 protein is CASSQGGGATYEQYF. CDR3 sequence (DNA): TGCGCCAGCAGCCAAGGTGGCGGGGCAACCTACGAGCAGTACTTC.